Each of the 18 T cell receptor beta chains below was sequenced from the same sample in a study of vaccination and CD4 T cells after COVID-19. Treatment noted: roughly 10-day PBMC culture with coronavirus spike peptide pools or control peptides (ViraFEST assay). The Oncomine TCR Beta short-read assay was applied to DNA of cultured CD4+ T cells. One entry per CDR3 protein, called by TCRdb with MiXCR from the PCR reads. The sample includes some 11,000 distinct CDR3 sequences, 75% of them seen just once. The antigens these receptors bind are not known. Sample: CD4+ T cells from blood, cultured in vitro. Receptors originate from a human donor who had recovered from COVID-19.

The V call is TRBV11-3, the J call TRBJ2-5, with 11 bases lining up with TRBD1. Per germline, CDR1 SGHNT and CDR2 YENEEA. V trimming: 5 bases; J trimming: 4 bases; junction bases outside the gene matches: 12. The CDR3 has 17 residues. The CDR3 sequence: CASSLGRMGTGGETQYF. The CDR3 DNA sequence: TGTGCCAGCAGCCTAGGGCGAATGGGGACAGGGGGAGAGACCCAGTACTTC.

The chain has TRBV6-1 and TRBJ2-2, with 16 bases identical to TRBD2. V gave up 8 bases and J gave up 5 bases; unmatched junction bases: 14. CDR1 and CDR2 (germline): MNHNS, SASEGT. This CDR3 has 19 amino acids. The CDR3 nucleotides are TGTGCCAGCCGGTCCGGGACTAGCGGGAGGGGGGGAGAGACCGGGGAGCTGTTTTTT. Protein: CASRSGTSGRGGETGELFF.

In this sample, this clonotype turned up a few times. The V call is TRBV6-1, the J call TRBJ1-2; no clear D gene. V lost 5 bases to trimming and J lost 2 bases, with 12 bases between them. Germline V CDR1 and CDR2: MNHNS, SASEGT. The CDR3 totals 14 residues. The CDR3 bases are TGTGCCAGCAGTCCCCTACAGTGGAACTATGGCTACACCTTC. Its translation: CASSPLQWNYGYTF.

J is TRBJ2-7 and V is TRBV2; possibly TRBD2 for D (5 bases). Trimming cost V 7 bases and J 5 bases, with 18 bases left between them. Per the germline V gene, CDR1 is SNHLY and CDR2 is FYNNEI. There are 14 residues in the CDR3. The CDR3 bases are TGTGCCAGCACCCGGAGGCCCGGAGTGGACGAGCAGTACTTC. Translation gives CASTRRPGVDEQYF.

The CDR3 sequence: CASSQRVGGYTF. The CDR3 DNA sequence: TGTGCCAGCAGCCAGAGGGTGGGAGGCTACACCTTC. V is TRBV3-1 and J is TRBJ1-2; no clear D gene. Trimming took 3 bases from V and 8 from J, leaving 10 bases between them. CDR3 length: 12 residues. In germline, CDR1 is LGHDT, CDR2 YNNKEL (reference sequence).

The chain uses TRBV7-9 and TRBJ2-7; D gene ambiguous. Between the trimmed V and J ends, which lost 3 bases and 6 bases, there was a span of 6 bases. Germline CDR1 reads SEHNR; CDR2 reads FQNEAQ (reference sequence). The CDR3 contains 11 residues. This CDR3 is CASSLAREQYF. In DNA form, the CDR3 reads TGTGCCAGCAGCTTGGCTCGCGAGCAGTACTTC. Drawing the rest from reference TRBV7-9 and TRBJ2-7, the complete variable domain is DTGVSQNPRHKITKRGQNVTFRCDPISEHNRLYWYRQTLGQGPEFLTYFQNEAQLEKSRLLSDRFSAERPKGSFSTLEIQRTEQGDSAMYLCASSLAREQYFGPGTRLTVT.

The V and J genes are TRBV6-2 or TRBV6-3 and TRBJ1-2, with 7 positions matching TRBD1. Per the germline V gene, CDR1 is MNHEY and CDR2 is SVGEGT. This CDR3 is built from 16 residues. The junction had 18 bases not matched to a gene; V was cut back by 6 bases and J by 8 bases. CDR3 protein: CASSPTGAGGFGGYTF. The CDR3 region has the DNA TGTGCCAGCAGCCCTACCGGGGCAGGGGGGTTCGGCGGCTACACCTTC.

The chain employs TRBV20-1 and TRBJ2-3, with D perhaps matching TRBD2 (5 bases). Trimming left V 5 bases short and J 2 bases short, with 20 bases between. Germline V CDR1 and CDR2: DFQATT, SNEGSKA (reference sequence). The CDR3 totals 16 residues. CDR3 protein: CSAPPATTRTTDTQYF. CDR3 nucleotides: TGCAGTGCTCCCCCCGCGACTACTCGGACCACAGATACGCAGTATTTT.

This clonotype qualifies as medium-sized. The rearrangement uses TRBV11-3 and TRBJ2-7; no definite D call. Germline V gene lookup returns CDR1 SGHNT and CDR2 YENEEA. Trimming left V 1 base short and J 3 bases short, with 7 bases between. The CDR3 extends over 13 amino acids. CDR3 region: CASSLGDHYEQYF. CDR3 DNA: TGTGCCAGCAGCTTAGGGGATCACTACGAGCAGTACTTC.

The chain links TRBV7-2 to TRBJ2-3; D is tentatively TRBD1 or TRBD2 (6 bases each). Germline V lookup: CDR1 SGHTA, CDR2 FQGNSA. The CDR3 has 16 amino acids. V lost 2 bases to trimming and J lost 6 bases, with 18 bases between them. DNA for the CDR3: TGTGCCAGCAGCTTAACCCGGACAGCGGGTGCCGATACGCAGTATTTT. It encodes CASSLTRTAGADTQYF.

The table lists this clonotype with a count of one. J is TRBJ2-5 and V is TRBV20-1; TRBD2 might be the D (6 bases). The germline V and J ends were trimmed by 2 bases and 7 bases, with 17 bases remaining between them. Germline V lookup: CDR1 DFQATT, CDR2 SNEGSKA (reference sequence). CDR3 length: 14 residues. CDR3 sequence (DNA): TGCAGTGCTAGAATTTTTCGCGGGATAGGGACCCAGTACTTC. Amino acids: CSARIFRGIGTQYF.

This clonotype was seen a few times. The rearrangement uses TRBV20-1 and TRBJ1-1; perhaps TRBD1 as D (5 bases). CDR1 and CDR2 (germline): DFQATT, SNEGSKA (reference sequence). V lost 0 bases to trimming and J lost 3 bases, with 14 bases between them. The CDR3 is 15 amino acids. This CDR3 reads CSARDWGLRDTEAFF. In nucleotides, the CDR3 is TGCAGTGCTAGAGATTGGGGCCTGAGGGACACTGAAGCTTTCTTT.

This clonotype was observed a single time. Sequence at one end of the junction differs from germline and may be a read error. The rearrangement uses TRBV19 and TRBJ1-1, with D possibly matching TRBD1 (6 bases). The CDR3 covers 14 residues. The germline gives CDR1 LNHDA, CDR2 SQIVND (reference sequence). The chain's CDR3 is CACRKGHLNTEAFF. In DNA form, the CDR3 reads TGTGCCTGCCGGAAGGGACATCTGAATACTGAAGCTTTCTTT.

V usage is TRBV7-9 and J usage is TRBJ2-5; D possibly uses TRBD1 or TRBD2 (5 bases each). The V end was cut by 6 bases, the J end by 1 base, with 15 bases between. The CDR3 loop spans 15 amino acids. In germline, CDR1 is SEHNR, CDR2 FQNEAQ (reference sequence). The chain's CDR3 is CASRGEKGPQETQYF. The CDR3 nucleotides are TGTGCCAGCAGGGGGGAAAAAGGGCCCCAAGAGACCCAGTACTTC.

This clonotype has only one observation. The V and J genes are TRBV28 and TRBJ1-2; D is unresolved. This CDR3 is built from 13 residues. Trimming removed 3 bases at V and 0 bases at J, with 5 bases between. The germline V gene has CDR1 MDHEN and CDR2 SYDVKM. CDR3 protein: CASSFSANYGYTF. CDR3 DNA sequence: TGTGCCAGCAGTTTTTCAGCTAACTATGGCTACACCTTC.

This clonotype was counted a few times. One junction end does not reproduce the germline sequence, and a read error may be involved. The gene calls are TRBV6-1 and TRBJ1-1; D gene unclear. This CDR3 has 14 residues. Germline lookup yields CDR1 MNHNS and CDR2 SASEGT. CDR3 coding DNA: TGTGCCAGCAGTGAACTGGCTATGAACACTGGAGCTTTCTTT. It is translated as CASSELAMNTGAFF.

The J gene is TRBJ1-5, the V gene TRBV20-1; a possible D gene is TRBD1 (6 bases). The V and J ends lost 5 bases and 2 bases respectively, with 19 bases between them. CDR3 length: 16 residues. Germline V gene lookup returns CDR1 DFQATT and CDR2 SNEGSKA (reference sequence). The chain's CDR3 is CSAVKPRGRGNQPQHF. CDR3 nucleotides: TGCAGTGCTGTAAAACCCAGGGGAAGGGGCAATCAGCCCCAGCATTTT.

This clonotype appeared a few times. The chain couples TRBV7-9 to TRBJ1-5; D perhaps matches TRBD1 (6 bases). Per germline, CDR1 SEHNR and CDR2 FQNEAQ (reference sequence). The CDR3 length is 14 residues. Trimming stripped 5 bases from V and 4 bases from J, with 12 bases between. The CDR3 loop is CASSQGTPNQPQHF. The CDR3 DNA reads TGTGCCAGCAGCCAGGGGACACCGAATCAGCCCCAGCATTTT.